This T cell receptor beta chain was captured by sequencing in a study of T cell responses to AZD1222 COVID-19 vaccine. Study results and limitations: Clonal diversity was possibly underestimated; the donors were predominantly white British and more often female. Recipients of two AZD1222 doses showed rising Spike-specific TCR breadth and depth.

Remarks on this clone: Its target is unknown.

V lost 11 bases and J 4 bases, leaving 9 bases between the germline ends. This CDR3 has 12 amino acids. CDR1 is LNHDA, CDR2 SQIVND, per germline (reference sequence). Clones were read by immunoSEQ multiplex PCR, and TCRdb kept only the in-frame ones, dropping some. The sample carries around 190,000 clones, about 86% recorded once. This TCR came from an adult who received the AZD1222 COVID-19 vaccine. V and J are TRBV19 and TRBJ2-6; D unresolved. The sequences come from peripheral blood, collected 28 days after the second AZD1222 dose. Here the CDR3 DNA reads TGTGCCTCCTCAATCGGGGCCAACGTCCTGACTTTC. Encoded protein: CASSIGANVLTF.